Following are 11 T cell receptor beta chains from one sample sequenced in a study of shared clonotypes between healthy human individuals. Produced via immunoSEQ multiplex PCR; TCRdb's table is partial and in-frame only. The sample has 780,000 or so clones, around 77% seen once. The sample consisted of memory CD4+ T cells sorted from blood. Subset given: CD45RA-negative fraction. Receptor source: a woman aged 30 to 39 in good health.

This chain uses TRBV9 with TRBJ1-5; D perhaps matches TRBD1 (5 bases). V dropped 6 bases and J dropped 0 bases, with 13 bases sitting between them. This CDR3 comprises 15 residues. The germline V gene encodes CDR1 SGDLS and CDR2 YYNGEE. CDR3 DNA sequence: TGTGCCAGCAATTCAGGGATCACTAGCAATCAGCCCCAGCATTTT. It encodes CASNSGITSNQPQHF.

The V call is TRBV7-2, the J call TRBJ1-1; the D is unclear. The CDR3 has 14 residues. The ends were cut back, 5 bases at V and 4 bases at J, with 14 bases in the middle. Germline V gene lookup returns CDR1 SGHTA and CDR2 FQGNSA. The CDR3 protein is CASSLSRSSTEAFF. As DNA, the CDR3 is TGTGCCAGCAGCCTAAGTCGGAGCAGCACTGAAGCTTTCTTT.

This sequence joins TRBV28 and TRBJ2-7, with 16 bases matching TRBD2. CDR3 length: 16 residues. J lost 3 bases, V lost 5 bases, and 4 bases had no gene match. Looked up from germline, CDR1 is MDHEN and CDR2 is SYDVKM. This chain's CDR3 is CASSRGLAGGIYEQYF. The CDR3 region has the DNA TGTGCCAGCAGTCGGGGACTAGCGGGAGGGATCTACGAGCAGTACTTC. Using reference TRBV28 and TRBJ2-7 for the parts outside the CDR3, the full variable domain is DVKVTQSSRYLVKRTGEKVFLECVQDMDHENMFWYRQDPGLGLRLIYFSYDVKMKEKGDIPEGYSVSREKKERFSLILESASTNQTSMYLCASSRGLAGGIYEQYFGPGTRLTVT.

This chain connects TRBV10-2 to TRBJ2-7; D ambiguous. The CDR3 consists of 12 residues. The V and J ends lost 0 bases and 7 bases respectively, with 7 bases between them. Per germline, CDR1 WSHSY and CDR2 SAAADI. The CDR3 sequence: CASSESLREQYF. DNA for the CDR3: TGCGCCAGCAGTGAGTCTCTGCGGGAGCAGTACTTC.

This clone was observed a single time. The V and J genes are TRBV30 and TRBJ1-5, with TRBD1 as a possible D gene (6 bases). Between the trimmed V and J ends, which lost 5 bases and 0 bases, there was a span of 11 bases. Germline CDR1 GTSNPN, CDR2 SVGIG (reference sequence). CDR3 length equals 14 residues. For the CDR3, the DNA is TGTGCCTGGGGGACACCGGTTAGCAATCAGCCCCAGCATTTT. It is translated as CAWGTPVSNQPQHF.

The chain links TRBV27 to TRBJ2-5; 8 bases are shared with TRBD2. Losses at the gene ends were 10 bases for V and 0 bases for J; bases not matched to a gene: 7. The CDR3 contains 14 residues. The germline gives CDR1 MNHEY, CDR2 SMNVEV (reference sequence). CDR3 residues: CATKTSANQETQYF. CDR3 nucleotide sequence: TGTGCCACCAAGACTAGCGCCAACCAAGAGACCCAGTACTTC.

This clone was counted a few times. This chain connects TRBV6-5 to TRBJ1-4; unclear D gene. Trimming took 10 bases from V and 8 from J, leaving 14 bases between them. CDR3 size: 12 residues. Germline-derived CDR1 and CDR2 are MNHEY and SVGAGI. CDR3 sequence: CATRQREEKLFF. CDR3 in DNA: TGTGCCACACGACAACGTGAGGAAAAACTGTTTTTT.

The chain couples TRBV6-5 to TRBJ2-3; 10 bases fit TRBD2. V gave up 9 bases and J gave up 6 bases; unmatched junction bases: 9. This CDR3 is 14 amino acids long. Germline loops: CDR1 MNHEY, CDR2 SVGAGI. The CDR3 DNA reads TGTGCCAGTCGCGTAGCGGGAGGTTTGGATACGCAGTATTTT. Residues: CASRVAGGLDTQYF.

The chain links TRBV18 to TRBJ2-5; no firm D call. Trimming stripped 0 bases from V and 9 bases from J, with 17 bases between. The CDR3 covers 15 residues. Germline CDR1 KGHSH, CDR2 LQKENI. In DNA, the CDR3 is TGTGCCAGCTCACCACCGATTTCTGAAGGGATGGCCCAGTACTTC. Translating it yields CASSPPISEGMAQYF.

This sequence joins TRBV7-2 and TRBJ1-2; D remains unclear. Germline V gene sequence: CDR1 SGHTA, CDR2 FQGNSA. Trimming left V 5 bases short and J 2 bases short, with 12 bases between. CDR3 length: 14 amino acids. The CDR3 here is CASSIFGVNYGYTF. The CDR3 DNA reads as TGTGCCAGCAGCATCTTCGGTGTAAACTATGGCTACACCTTC.

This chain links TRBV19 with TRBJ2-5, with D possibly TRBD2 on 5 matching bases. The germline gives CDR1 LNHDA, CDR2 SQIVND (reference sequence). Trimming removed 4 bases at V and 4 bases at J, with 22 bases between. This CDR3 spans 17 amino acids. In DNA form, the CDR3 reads TGTGCCAGTAGTACCAGTGGCAGGAGCCTAGGGAGAGAGACCCAGTACTTC. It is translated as CASSTSGRSLGRETQYF.